This entry concerns a single TCR beta chain. Germline V gene sequence: CDR1 SGHVS, CDR2 FNYEAQ. V was shortened by 5 bases and J by 4 bases, with 7 bases between the two germline ends. This CDR3 has 12 amino acids. The data belong to a study of blood T cell repertoires in COVID-19. Study-level background: Sample material is recorded as cDNA or gDNA derived from T cells, B-cell-depleted T cells, or PBMCs.

Authors' analysis steps: Amplification of reference gene primers was used by the study to estimate nucleated cell counts. Using immunoSEQ multiplex PCR, the repertoire was profiled, and TCRdb retains in-frame clones only, with some absent. V, J and clone size reflect that table, while D and trimming were determined from the DNA. The sample gives some 270,000 clones, roughly nine tenths of which show up once; around 8.8% is in the top ten. Sequenced material: peripheral blood. The gene calls are TRBV7-6 and TRBJ2-3, with D unclear. The TCR was taken from a man between 35 and 55 years old with active or convalescent COVID-19. The chain's CDR3 is CASSARSDTQYF. In DNA form, the CDR3 reads TGTGCCAGCAGCGCTCGGTCAGATACGCAGTATTTT.